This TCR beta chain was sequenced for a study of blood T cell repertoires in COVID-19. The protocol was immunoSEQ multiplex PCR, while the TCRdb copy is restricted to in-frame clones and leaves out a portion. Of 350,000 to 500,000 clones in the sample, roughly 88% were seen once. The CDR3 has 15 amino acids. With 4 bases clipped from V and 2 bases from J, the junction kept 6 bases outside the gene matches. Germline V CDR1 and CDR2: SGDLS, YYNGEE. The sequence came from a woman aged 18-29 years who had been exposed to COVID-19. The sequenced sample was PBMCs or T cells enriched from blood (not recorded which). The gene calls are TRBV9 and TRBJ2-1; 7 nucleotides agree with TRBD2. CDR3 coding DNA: TGTGCCAGCAGCTATGGGGGGGAGGCCTACAATGAGCAGTTCTTC. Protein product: CASSYGGEAYNEQFF. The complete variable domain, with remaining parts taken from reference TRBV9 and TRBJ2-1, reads DSGVTQTPKHLITATGQRVTLRCSPRSGDLSVYWYQQSLDQGLQFLIQYYNGEERAKGNILERFSAQQFPDLHSELNLSSLELGDSALYFCASSYGGEAYNEQFFGPGTRLTVL.